The 13 T cell receptor beta chains in this list originate from one sample, sequenced in a study of CD8 T cells in Susac syndrome. Reverse transcription of roughly 0.5 to 1 ug RNA was carried out with random hexamers. TCRdb reprocessed the immunoSEQ multiplex PCR reads with MiXCR, giving one entry per CDR3 protein. The data contain over 95,000 distinct CDR3 sequences, around 90% of them singletons. Material: CD4+ T cells from PBMCs. These receptors all come from a human donor in good health.

This chain links TRBV29-1 with TRBJ2-7; D might be TRBD1 or TRBD2, each matching 5 bases. The germline V gene has CDR1 SQVTM and CDR2 ANQGSEA. The CDR3 length is 13 residues. Trimming cost V 0 bases and J 7 bases, with 13 bases left between them. CDR3 DNA: TGCAGCGTTGAAGAGGGGCCGTCGGGGGAGCAGTACTTC. It specifies CSVEEGPSGEQYF.

This chain joins TRBV7-2 and TRBJ2-1; D tentatively fits TRBD1 or TRBD2 (6 bases each). Germline values: CDR1 SGHTA, CDR2 FQGNSA. The CDR3 has 15 residues. Trimming cost V 8 bases and J 8 bases, with 22 bases left between them. Here the CDR3 reads CASGPPGQGGHEQFF. CDR3 sequence (DNA): TGTGCCAGCGGGCCTCCAGGGCAAGGGGGGCATGAGCAGTTCTTC.

There are a few counts of this clonotype. The rearrangement uses TRBV7-3 and TRBJ1-2; the D is unclear. The CDR3 consists of 13 residues. Looked up from germline, CDR1 is SGHTA and CDR2 is FQGTGA. V dropped 1 base and J dropped 3 bases, with 6 bases sitting between them. CDR3 in amino acids: CASSLISDYGYTF. The CDR3 DNA sequence: TGTGCCAGCAGCTTAATCTCGGACTATGGCTACACCTTC.

V and J are TRBV5-1 and TRBJ2-2; D gene uncertain. V was trimmed by 2 bases and J by 4 bases, leaving 9 bases between them. This CDR3 has 14 amino acids. CDR1 is SGHRS, CDR2 YFSETQ, per germline. CDR3 sequence reads: CASSLTVATGELFF. The CDR3 bases are TGCGCCAGCAGCTTAACAGTTGCCACCGGGGAGCTGTTTTTT.

A single count supports this clonotype. This chain connects TRBV20-1 to TRBJ1-1; the D gene is possibly TRBD1 (6 bases). The CDR3 length is 14 residues. Trimming took 0 bases from V and 1 from J, leaving 9 bases between them. Germline V gene data show CDR1 as DFQATT and CDR2 as SNEGSKA (reference sequence). The CDR3 nucleotides are TGCAGTGCTAGAGACCCGGGACAGAACACTGAAGCTTTCTTT. Protein product: CSARDPGQNTEAFF.

V gene TRBV29-1 combines with J gene TRBJ2-7; 9 nucleotides line up with TRBD1. This CDR3 has 12 residues. In germline, CDR1 is SQVTM, CDR2 ANQGSEA. J lost 4 bases, V lost 5 bases, and 3 bases had no gene match. CDR3 amino acids: CSVYGQGYEQYF. CDR3 bases: TGCAGCGTTTATGGACAGGGGTACGAGCAGTACTTC.

The chain links TRBV3-1 to TRBJ2-5; TRBD1 aligns across 9 bases. This CDR3 is built from 16 residues. Looked up from germline, CDR1 is LGHDT and CDR2 is YNNKEL (reference sequence). J gave up 3 bases and V 0 bases, and 5 bases lay outside the gene matches. CDR3 coding DNA: TGTGCCAGCAGCCAAGATCAAAGGACAGGGGAAGAGACCCAGTACTTC. Translation gives CASSQDQRTGEETQYF.

The chain links TRBV5-5 to TRBJ1-5; the match to TRBD1 covers 12 bases. CDR1 is SGHKS, CDR2 YYEKEE, per germline (reference sequence). This CDR3 spans 16 amino acids. V gave up 0 bases and J gave up 7 bases; unmatched junction bases: 5. The CDR3 DNA reads TGTGCCAGCAGCTTGGAAGGGACAGGGGGCGGCCAGCCCCAGCATTTT. As protein: CASSLEGTGGGQPQHF.

The chain combines TRBV30 with TRBJ2-3; 8 nucleotides align to TRBD2. CDR1 and CDR2 (germline): GTSNPN, SVGIG (reference sequence). The CDR3 sequence is 14 residues long. V was pared by 6 bases and J by 4 bases, with 9 bases of the junction left unmatched. The CDR3 loop is CACSSGRGADTQYF. The CDR3 DNA sequence: TGTGCCTGCTCGAGCGGGAGAGGAGCAGATACGCAGTATTTT.

This chain joins TRBV7-6 and TRBJ1-1; D is undetermined. Looked up from germline, CDR1 is SGHVS and CDR2 is FNYEAQ. The CDR3 length is 15 residues. Trimming cost V 5 bases and J 5 bases, with 18 bases left between them. The CDR3 DNA reads as TGTGCCAGCAGCCCCCAAATGAATTCCTGGACTGAAGCTTTCTTT. This codes for CASSPQMNSWTEAFF.

This clonotype occurred once. For the CDR3, the DNA is TGTGCCGGGGCGGGCTCTAATGAAAAACTGTTTTTT. Protein product: CAGAGSNEKLFF. The rearrangement uses TRBV2 and TRBJ1-4; tentatively, D is TRBD1 (5 bases). Germline V gene lookup returns CDR1 SNHLY and CDR2 FYNNEI. This CDR3 is 12 amino acids long. V was cut by 11 bases and J by 3 bases, with 10 bases left in between.

This chain connects TRBV7-9 to TRBJ1-5; D is ambiguous. Germline lookup yields CDR1 SEHNR and CDR2 FQNEAQ (reference sequence). The ends were cut back, 5 bases at V and 6 bases at J, with 8 bases in the middle. This CDR3 is built from 12 residues. This CDR3 reads CASSLDRQPQHF. CDR3 DNA: TGTGCCAGCAGCCTAGATCGTCAGCCCCAGCATTTT.

The chain is built from TRBV2 and TRBJ2-4; a weak D match, TRBD2 (5 bases). The length of the CDR3 is 14 residues. V shed 3 bases and J shed 5 bases, with 11 bases lying between them. Germline V gives CDR1 SNHLY, CDR2 FYNNEI. The CDR3 loop is CASSEWMGENIQYF. The CDR3 DNA is TGTGCCAGCAGTGAGTGGATGGGAGAAAACATTCAGTACTTC.